This is a list of T cell receptor beta chains from one sample in a study of CD8+ T cells in alopecia areata. Produced via immunoSEQ multiplex PCR; TCRdb's table is partial and in-frame only. The data show 93,000 or so clones, 86% seen once. Sequenced here: CD8+ T cells sorted from blood, sampled around week 34, from a patient treated with tofacitinib. These TCRs come from a human donor with alopecia areata. Both conserved end residues are part of each CDR3. The order of the fields is CDR3 protein, V gene, J gene.

CDR3: CASSLAVGADEQFF
V: TRBV5-8
J: TRBJ2-1

CDR3: CASEQGKEQYF
V: TRBV27
J: TRBJ2-7

CDR3: CASSVFAGGLNEQFF
V: TRBV9
J: TRBJ2-1

CDR3: CASSRPETGRRETQYF
V: TRBV27
J: TRBJ2-5

CDR3: CAYDQVEQETQYF
V: TRBV30
J: TRBJ2-5

CDR3: CASSLRRGPGEQYF
V: TRBV11-1
J: TRBJ2-7

CDR3: CASSIAGTYEQYF
V: TRBV7-9
J: .

CDR3: CASSPTGDVGYTEAFF
V: TRBV18
J: TRBJ1-1

CDR3: CASGLAGLNTGELFF
V: TRBV6-6
J: TRBJ2-2

CDR3: CASSLRDLAPNEQFF
V: TRBV7-9
J: TRBJ2-1

CDR3: CASSLNRDRGQSEQYF
V: TRBV27
J: TRBJ2-7

CDR3: CASSYRDTQYF
V: TRBV7-9
J: TRBJ2-3

CDR3: CASSYSNSRSTDTQYF
V: TRBV6-5
J: TRBJ2-3

CDR3: CASTPMAGASYNEQFF
V: TRBV27
J: TRBJ2-1

CDR3: CASNGRDSTGAHRPQHF
V: TRBV2
J: TRBJ1-5

CDR3: CSARDSTGANVLTF
V: TRBV29-1
J: TRBJ2-6

CDR3: CAWKGDSNNYGYTF
V: TRBV30
J: TRBJ1-2

CDR3: CASSLEWTQETQYF
V: TRBV5-1
J: TRBJ2-5

CDR3: CASSQMDGTEAFF
V: TRBV14
J: TRBJ1-1

CDR3: CASFDSSSSYNEQFF
V: TRBV10-2
J: TRBJ2-1

CDR3: CASSLFVAGGQNTGELFF
V: TRBV5-1
J: TRBJ2-2

CDR3: CASRPPGDRDYNEQFF
V: TRBV19
J: TRBJ2-1

CDR3: CASGNVLSGANVLTF
V: TRBV27
J: TRBJ2-6

CDR3: CASSFRVYTEAFF
V: TRBV11-3
J: TRBJ1-1

CDR3: CASSPRTSSYNEQFF
V: TRBV4-2
J: TRBJ2-1